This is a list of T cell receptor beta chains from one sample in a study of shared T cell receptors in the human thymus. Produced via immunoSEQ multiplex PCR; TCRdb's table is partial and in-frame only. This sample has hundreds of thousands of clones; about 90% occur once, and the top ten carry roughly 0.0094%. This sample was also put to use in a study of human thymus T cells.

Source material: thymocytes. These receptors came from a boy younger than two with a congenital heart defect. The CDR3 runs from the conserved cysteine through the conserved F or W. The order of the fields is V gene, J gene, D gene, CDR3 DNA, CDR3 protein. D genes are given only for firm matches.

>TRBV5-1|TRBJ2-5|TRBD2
TGCGCCAGCAGCGACCGACTAGCGGGGGCCCAAGAGACCCAGTACTTC
CASSDRLAGAQETQYF
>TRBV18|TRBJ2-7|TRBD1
TGTGCCAGCTCACCCGGGACAGGGGTCTACGAGCAGTACTTC
CASSPGTGVYEQYF
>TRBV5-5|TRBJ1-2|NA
TGTGCCAGCAGCTCCCAGCACGGGGTGAACTATGGCTACACCTTC
CASSSQHGVNYGYTF
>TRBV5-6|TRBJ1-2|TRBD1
TGTGCCAGCAGCTCAGGGGGATATGGCTACACCTTC
CASSSGGYGYTF
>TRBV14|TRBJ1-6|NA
TGTGCCAGCAGCCAAGACAGTGGCTCCTATAATTCACCCCTCCACTTT
CASSQDSGSYNSPLHF
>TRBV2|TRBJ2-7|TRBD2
TGTGCCAGCAGTGAAGCCCGGGGGGGCGTAAATTACGAGCAGTACTTC
CASSEARGGVNYEQYF
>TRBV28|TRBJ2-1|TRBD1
TGTGCCAGCAGTAGGACAGGGGTTGGTTTCTACAATGAGCAGTTCTTC
CASSRTGVGFYNEQFF
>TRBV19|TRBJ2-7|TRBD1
TGTGCCAGTAGCAGGGGACAGGATGGCTACGAGCAGTACTTC
CASSRGQDGYEQYF
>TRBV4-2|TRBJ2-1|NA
TGTGCCAGCAGTGTACGCGGGGACTACAATGAGCAGTTCTTC
CASSVRGDYNEQFF
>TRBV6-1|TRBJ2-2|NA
TGTGCCAGCAAATTTCGGCGGGGTTTGGACGGGGAGCTGTTTTTT
CASKFRRGLDGELFF
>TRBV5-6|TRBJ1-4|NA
TGTGCCAGCAGCGCCCAAGGAGGGGATACGAAAAAACTGTTTTTT
CASSAQGGDTKKLFF